A single sample is the source of the 10 T cell receptor beta chains below, sequenced in a study of cytomegalovirus exposure and HLA in healthy donors. In the PCR, 60 Vbeta and 13 Jbeta primers were used. Sequenced by immunoSEQ multiplex PCR; TCRdb stores in-frame clones only, minus some. In the table there are fewer than 130,000 clones, 80% of which are singletons. The sequenced sample consisted of PBMCs. Source of these receptors: a woman aged 55-70 years in good health and CMV-seropositive.

The chain uses TRBV29-1 and TRBJ2-7; 8 positions agree with TRBD1. The V gene's germline CDR1 is SQVTM and CDR2 ANQGSEA. This CDR3 has 14 amino acids. V trimming: 4 bases; J trimming: 3 bases; junction bases outside the gene matches: 8. The chain's CDR3 is CSVVVRGLIYEQYF. DNA of the CDR3: TGCAGCGTTGTAGTCAGGGGGCTAATCTACGAGCAGTACTTC.

The chain has TRBV30 and TRBJ1-1; D is ambiguous. The V end lost 4 bases, the J end lost 3 bases, and 12 bases lay between the germline ends. The CDR3 length is 13 residues. Per germline, CDR1 GTSNPN and CDR2 SVGIG (reference sequence). This chain's CDR3 is CAWKTRIYTEAFF. CDR3 in DNA: TGTGCCTGGAAAACTAGGATTTACACTGAAGCTTTCTTT.

The chain uses TRBV7-3 and TRBJ2-1, with D perhaps matching TRBD2 (5 bases). The CDR3 is 14 residues long. Trimming took off 1 base at V and 8 bases at J, with 12 bases between the two ends. Germline V gene sequence: CDR1 SGHTA, CDR2 FQGTGA. CDR3 DNA sequence: TGTGCCAGCAGCTTAAGATCTGGGCGGGATGAGCAGTTCTTC. Its translation is CASSLRSGRDEQFF.

In DNA form, the CDR3 reads TGTGCCAGCAGCTCCCTCTGGAAGCGGGAGGGCTCCTACGAGCAGTACTTC. It translates to CASSSLWKREGSYEQYF. The chain combines TRBV13 with TRBJ2-7; 10 bases are shared with TRBD2. Per germline, CDR1 PRHDT and CDR2 FYEKMQ (reference sequence). The CDR3 is 17 amino acids. V shed 4 bases and J 0 bases; nucleotides not matched to a gene: 9.

This chain connects TRBV28 to TRBJ1-2; no reliable D call. Trimming cost V 1 base and J 8 bases, with 17 bases left between them. CDR1 MDHEN and CDR2 SYDVKM come from the germline V gene. The length of the CDR3 is 15 residues. DNA for the CDR3: TGTGCCAGCAGTTTATTCGGGCAGGATGGGGAGGGCTACACCTTC. This translates into CASSLFGQDGEGYTF.

Remarks on this clone: The junction and the germline gene differ at one end; a read error may be behind it. The chain carries TRBV7-2 and TRBJ2-1, with 8 positions matching TRBD2. CDR3 length: 14 amino acids. Germline lookup yields CDR1 SGHTA and CDR2 FQGNSA. For the CDR3, the DNA is TGTGCCAGCAGACTACTAAGAACTAGCGGACCAACCCTCTTC. Amino acids: CASRLLRTSGPTLF.

The chain recombines TRBV6-4 with TRBJ2-7; TRBD1 matches 7 bases. The length of the CDR3 is 16 residues. Germline assignment: CDR1 MRHNA and CDR2 SNTAGT. J gave up 2 bases and V 4 bases, and 11 bases lay outside the gene matches. The CDR3 sequence is CASSAPPDRAPYEQYF. The CDR3 DNA reads TGTGCCAGCAGTGCCCCCCCCGACAGGGCCCCCTACGAGCAGTACTTC.

The V call is TRBV29-1, the J call TRBJ1-2; 9 nucleotides align to TRBD1. V lost 7 bases and J lost 4; bases outside the gene matches: 7. The CDR3 contains 13 residues. Germline V gene sequence: CDR1 SQVTM, CDR2 ANQGSEA. CDR3 DNA: TGCAGCGGAACACAGGGGGCGGGCTATGGCTACACCTTC. It is translated as CSGTQGAGYGYTF. Using reference TRBV29-1 and TRBJ1-2 for the parts outside the CDR3, the full variable domain is SAVISQKPSRDICQRGTSLTIQCQVDSQVTMMFWYRQQPGQSLTLIATANQGSEATYESGFVIDKFPISRPNLTFSTLTVSNMSPEDSSIYLCSGTQGAGYGYTFGSGTRLTVV.

This clone was detected a few times. The V gene is TRBV4-2, the J gene TRBJ2-7; 8 bases match TRBD2. The junction had 6 bases not matched to a gene; V was cut back by 1 base and J by 4 bases. The germline gives CDR1 LGHNA, CDR2 YNFKEQ. The CDR3 runs to 15 residues. The DNA of the CDR3 is TGTGCCAGCAGCCAAGCCGAGAGCGGGGGATACGAGCAGTACTTC. Its translation: CASSQAESGGYEQYF.

This chain connects TRBV7-9 to TRBJ1-2; D possibly corresponds to TRBD1 (5 bases). Germline V gene data show CDR1 as SEHNR and CDR2 as FQNEAQ (reference sequence). The CDR3 spans 14 residues. The V end lost 6 bases, the J end lost 2 bases, and 13 bases lay between the germline ends. CDR3 DNA: TGTGCCAGCAGTCCATGGGGGGAGAACTATGGCTACACCTTC. Protein: CASSPWGENYGYTF. Full variable domain (missing parts from reference TRBV7-9 and TRBJ1-2): DTGVSQNPRHKITKRGQNVTFRCDPISEHNRLYWYRQTLGQGPEFLTYFQNEAQLEKSRLLSDRFSAERPKGSFSTLEIQRTEQGDSAMYLCASSPWGENYGYTFGSGTRLTVV.